The rows below give T cell receptor beta chains drawn from one sample of a study of identical twins. Using its own MiXCR run on the 5' RACE reads, TCRdb lists one record per CDR3 protein. The repertoire has 690,000 or so distinct CDR3 sequences, roughly 8% of them found once; the top ten carry about 0.98%. These same records also appear under a second study, on yellow fever vaccine responses in identical twins.

The sequenced material came from PBMCs. The receptors shown here come from a woman younger than 30 in good health. Each CDR3 is given with its conserved first and last residue.

>TRBV6-4
CASKRGRVFLRDNSPLHF
>TRBV20-1
CSARDRDRVGGSYEQYF
>TRBV5-1
CASSLEAGQETQYF
>TRBV27
CASKQRESGETQYF
>TRBV18
CASSPLGGRNEQFF
>TRBV7-6
CASSSTLGTEAFF
>TRBV7-2
CASSSTRGLTYEQYF
>TRBV11-3
CASSLGGTSGNEQFF
>TRBV25-1
CASSRQAFLGDTQYF
>TRBV4-2
CASSQKFGTRAYEQYF